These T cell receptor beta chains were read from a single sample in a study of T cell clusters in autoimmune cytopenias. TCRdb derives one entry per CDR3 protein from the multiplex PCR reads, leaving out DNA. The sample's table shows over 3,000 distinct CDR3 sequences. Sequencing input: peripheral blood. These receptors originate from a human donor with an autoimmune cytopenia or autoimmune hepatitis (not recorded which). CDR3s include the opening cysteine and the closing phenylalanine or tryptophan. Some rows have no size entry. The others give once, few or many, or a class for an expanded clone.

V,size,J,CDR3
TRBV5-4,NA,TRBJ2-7,CASSSGTKVDYEQYF
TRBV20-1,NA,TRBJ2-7,CSARGTGDSYEQYF
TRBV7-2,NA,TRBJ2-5,CASRRGSSQETQYF
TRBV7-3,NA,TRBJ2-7,CASRGLSYEQYF
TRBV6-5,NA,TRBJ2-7,CASSSARGFQYEQYF
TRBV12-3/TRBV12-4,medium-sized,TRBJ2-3,CASSLETAKADTQYF
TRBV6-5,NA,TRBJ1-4,CASSLGGSQEKLFF
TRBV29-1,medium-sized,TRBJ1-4,CSVPGQGAEKLFF
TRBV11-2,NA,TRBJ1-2,CASSFRYGYTF
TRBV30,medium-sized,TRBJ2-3,CAWSPLAGGADTQYF
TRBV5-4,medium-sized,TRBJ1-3,CASRLDAGNTIYF
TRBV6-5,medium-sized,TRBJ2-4,CASSYSYTLAKNIQYF
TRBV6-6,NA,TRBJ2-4,CASSWASGSLAKNIQYF
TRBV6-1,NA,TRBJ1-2,CASSVGANNDGYTF
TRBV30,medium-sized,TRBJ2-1,CAWRRGGSEQFF
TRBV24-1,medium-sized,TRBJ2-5,CATSLAGDKETQYF